This is a list of T cell receptor beta chains from one sample in a study of T cell repertoires in cytomegalovirus infection. Via MiXCR, TCRdb re-called the reads, giving one row per CDR3 protein. The repertoire holds under 300,000 distinct CDR3 sequences, about 15% seen once, with roughly 45% in the top ten. The sequencing sample was made of CD8+ T cells from PBMCs. These receptors originate from a human donor in good health (CMV status not recorded). Some clones in this sample may be carry-over from other donors' samples. Both conserved end residues are part of each CDR3. Each record gives: clone size, J gene, D gene, V gene, CDR3 protein, CDR3 DNA. A D gene is named only where the DNA matches it firmly. Rows may omit the clone size; those that give it use once, few, many or a size class.

many | TRBJ1-2 | NA | TRBV7-2 | CASSRTASDNYGYTF | TGTGCCAGCAGCAGGACAGCCAGTGATAACTATGGCTACACCTTC
NA | TRBJ2-7 | NA | TRBV2 | CASSEARAAYEQYF | TGTGCCAGCAGTGAAGCGCGGGCAGCCTACGAGCAGTACTTC
many | TRBJ2-2 | NA | TRBV7-2 | CASSLESPELFF | TGTGCCAGCAGCTTAGAGTCGCCGGAGCTGTTTTTT
many | TRBJ2-1 | NA | TRBV19 | CATELGIEQFF | TGTGCCACCGAACTAGGCATTGAGCAGTTCTTC
few | TRBJ2-5 | NA | TRBV29-1 | CSVEFAGQLQETQYF | TGCAGCGTTGAATTTGCGGGACAGCTCCAAGAGACCCAGTACTTC
NA | TRBJ1-2 | NA | TRBV7-8 | CASSLNRNYGYTF | TGTGCCAGCAGCTTAAACAGAAACTATGGCTACACCTTC
NA | TRBJ1-1 | NA | TRBV6-8 | CASSLTEGGTEAFF | TGTGCCAGCAGCCTGACTGAGGGAGGCACTGAAGCTTTCTTT
NA | TRBJ2-5 | NA | TRBV11-2 | CASSRSETQYF | TGTGCCAGCAGTCGGTCCGAGACCCAGTACTTC
NA | TRBJ2-1 | TRBD2 | TRBV20-1 | CSARGLADHNEQFF | TGCAGTGCTAGGGGACTAGCGGACCACAATGAGCAGTTCTTC
few | TRBJ1-1 | NA | TRBV7-9 | CASSQLTPASPEAFF | TGTGCCAGCAGCCAGCTGACACCCGCTTCCCCTGAAGCTTTCTTT
few | TRBJ1-5 | NA | TRBV6-1 | CASSSTRTSNQPQHF | TGTGCCAGCAGTTCCACAAGGACTAGCAATCAGCCCCAGCATTTT
NA | TRBJ1-6 | TRBD1 | TRBV2 | CASSEQPGGINSPLHF | TGTGCCAGCAGTGAACAGCCAGGGGGAATAAATTCACCCCTCCACTTT
many | TRBJ1-1 | NA | TRBV7-9 | CASSFGGEDTEAFF | TGTGCCAGCAGCTTCGGGGGAGAGGACACTGAAGCTTTCTTT
once | TRBJ1-1 | NA | TRBV5-6 | CSSSPLMGMNTEAFF | TGTTCCAGCAGCCCCTTGATGGGGATGAACACTGAAGCTTTCTTT
NA | TRBJ2-7 | NA | TRBV4-2 | CASSQEAVSDGSYEQYF | TGTGCCAGCAGCCAAGAGGCAGTTTCGGACGGCTCCTACGAGCAGTACTTC
few | TRBJ2-5 | TRBD1 | TRBV29-1 | CSVEDTGGRKETQYF | TGCAGCGTTGAAGACACAGGGGGCAGGAAAGAGACCCAGTACTTC
few | TRBJ2-2 | NA | TRBV12-3/TRBV12-4 | CASSFIGDPGELFF | TGTGCCAGCAGTTTTATAGGGGATCCCGGGGAGCTGTTTTTT
NA | TRBJ2-1 | NA | TRBV28 | CASNLDRTVRDEQFF | TGTGCCAGCAACCTCGACAGGACGGTCCGCGATGAGCAGTTCTTC
many | TRBJ2-2 | NA | TRBV20-1 | CSAKALDGTGELFF | TGCAGTGCCAAGGCACTAGATGGGACCGGGGAGCTGTTTTTT
NA | TRBJ2-1 | TRBD2 | TRBV20-1 | CSARVLAGGTNEQFF | TGCAGTGCTAGAGTCTTAGCGGGGGGGACGAATGAGCAGTTCTTC
NA | TRBJ2-7 | NA | TRBV2 | CASSVRQDEQYF | TGTGCCAGCAGTGTAAGGCAGGACGAGCAGTACTTC
many | TRBJ1-2 | NA | TRBV7-9 | CASSLGRGTYGYTF | TGTGCCAGCAGCCTTGGAAGGGGAACCTATGGCTACACCTTC
few | TRBJ1-1 | TRBD1 | TRBV27 | CASSLTGDRGAEAFF | TGTGCCAGCAGTTTAACCGGGGACAGGGGGGCTGAAGCTTTCTTT
many | TRBJ2-5 | TRBD1 | TRBV7-9 | CASNHNRDSQETQYF | TGTGCCAGCAACCACAACCGGGACAGCCAAGAGACCCAGTACTTC
many | TRBJ2-2 | NA | TRBV6-2/TRBV6-3 | CASSYDTGELFF | TGTGCCAGCAGTTACGACACCGGGGAGCTGTTTTTT
many | TRBJ2-7 | NA | TRBV7-8 | CASSLERSYEQYF | TGTGCCAGCAGCTTAGAACGCTCCTACGAGCAGTACTTC
NA | TRBJ2-3 | TRBD2 | TRBV20-1 | CSAGETSGVTDTQYF | TGCAGTGCAGGAGAGACTAGCGGGGTCACAGATACGCAGTATTTT
NA | TRBJ2-7 | TRBD2 | TRBV20-1 | CSARAGTSDHEQYF | TGCAGTGCTAGAGCCGGGACTAGCGATCACGAGCAGTACTTC
NA | TRBJ1-5 | NA | TRBV12-3/TRBV12-4 | CASSSWARGSNQPQHF | TGTGCCAGCAGCTCGTGGGCCAGGGGTAGCAATCAGCCCCAGCATTTT
many | TRBJ2-3 | NA | TRBV28 | CASSTGQLALSTDTQYF | TGTGCCAGCAGCACGGGACAACTCGCCCTAAGCACAGATACGCAGTATTTT
few | TRBJ1-5 | NA | TRBV7-9 | CASSLASGPFHPSNQPQHF | TGTGCCAGCAGCTTAGCCTCGGGACCGTTCCACCCCAGCAATCAGCCCCAGCATTTT
many | TRBJ2-5 | NA | TRBV7-9 | CASSLVGTQETQYF | TGTGCCAGCAGCTTAGTGGGAACACAAGAGACCCAGTACTTC
NA | TRBJ2-3 | NA | TRBV12-3/TRBV12-4 | CASSFKGNPTDTQYF | TGTGCCAGCAGTTTCAAGGGGAACCCCACAGATACGCAGTATTTT
NA | TRBJ1-4 | NA | TRBV4-1 | CASSLRAQEYEKLFF | TGCGCCAGCAGCCTCAGGGCCCAGGAATATGAAAAACTGTTTTTT
NA | TRBJ2-3 | TRBD1 | TRBV4-3 | CASSPALQDRGADTQYF | TGCGCCAGCAGCCCCGCTCTCCAGGACAGGGGCGCAGATACGCAGTATTTT
once | TRBJ1-5 | NA | TRBV6-6 | CASSPQTGVSRHQPQHF | TGTGCCAGCAGCCCCCAGACAGGCGTAAGTCGTCATCAGCCCCAGCATTTT
few | TRBJ2-7 | NA | TRBV2 | CASSEAEGGRSDEQYF | TGTGCCAGCAGTGAAGCGGAGGGGGGAAGATCCGACGAGCAGTACTTC
few | TRBJ2-7 | NA | TRBV20-1 | CSARRTDAYEQYF | TGCAGTGCTAGACGGACAGACGCCTACGAGCAGTACTTC
few | TRBJ1-2 | TRBD1 | TRBV12-3/TRBV12-4 | CASTPDRGARGYTF | TGTGCCAGCACCCCGGACAGGGGAGCTCGTGGCTACACCTTC
many | TRBJ2-1 | TRBD2 | TRBV7-8 | CASSLVGGAGNEQFF | TGTGCCAGCAGCTTAGTCGGGGGGGCAGGCAATGAGCAGTTCTTC
few | TRBJ2-7 | NA | TRBV28 | CASRTISVDEQYF | TGTGCCAGCAGAACAATCAGCGTCGACGAGCAGTACTTC
many | TRBJ2-7 | TRBD2 | TRBV6-1 | CASSELFGTRAHEQYF | TGTGCCAGCAGTGAATTGTTTGGGACTAGAGCTCACGAGCAGTACTTC